This TCR beta chain was identified during a study of technical replicates of blood from a few donors (dated by TCRdb to the late 2010s). V lost 0 bases and J lost 6 bases, and the count of bases not matched to a germline gene is 4. Including cysteine and phenylalanine, the CDR3 has 14 amino acids. The kept DNA is CDR3 alone, 42 bases in frame from the first base. The germline V gene supplies CDR1 SGHRS and CDR2 YFSETQ. Of note for this clone: The antigen this receptor binds is unknown. The sample holds no much larger clone one base away, and base qualities are not on file.

The library was obtained by the immunoSEQ multiplex PCR assay. What TCRdb holds here is the immuneACCESS table cut down to in-frame rearrangements. Part of the clones is not present; checked against another copy, under half of the missing clones reflect an unresolved V gene, and the others are unexplained. Within this sample are more than 55,000 clones, with about nine tenths of them counted one time only. Together, the top ten hold roughly 5% of the sample. The sample was PBMCs. The receptor was derived from a human donor in good health. Some clones in this sample may be carry-over from other donors' samples. Recombination connected TRBV5-1 to TRBJ2-7, and 9 junctional nucleotides match TRBD1. CDR3 reads: CASSLGQGGSEQYF. The nucleotide sequence is TGCGCCAGCAGCTTGGGACAGGGGGGGTCCGAGCAGTACTTC.